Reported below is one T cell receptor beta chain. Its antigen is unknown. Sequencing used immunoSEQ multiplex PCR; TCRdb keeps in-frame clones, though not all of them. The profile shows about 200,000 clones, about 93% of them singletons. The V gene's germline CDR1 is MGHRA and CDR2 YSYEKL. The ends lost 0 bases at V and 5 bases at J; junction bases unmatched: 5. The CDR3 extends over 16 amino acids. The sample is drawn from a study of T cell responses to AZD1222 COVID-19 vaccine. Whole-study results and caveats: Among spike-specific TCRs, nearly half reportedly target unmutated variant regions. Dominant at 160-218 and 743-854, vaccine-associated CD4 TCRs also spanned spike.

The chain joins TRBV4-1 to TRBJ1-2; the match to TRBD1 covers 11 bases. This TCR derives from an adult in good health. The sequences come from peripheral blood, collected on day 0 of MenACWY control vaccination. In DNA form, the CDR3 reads TGCGCCAGCAGCCAAGATCAAGGACAGGGGGCGTATGGCTACACCTTC. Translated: CASSQDQGQGAYGYTF.